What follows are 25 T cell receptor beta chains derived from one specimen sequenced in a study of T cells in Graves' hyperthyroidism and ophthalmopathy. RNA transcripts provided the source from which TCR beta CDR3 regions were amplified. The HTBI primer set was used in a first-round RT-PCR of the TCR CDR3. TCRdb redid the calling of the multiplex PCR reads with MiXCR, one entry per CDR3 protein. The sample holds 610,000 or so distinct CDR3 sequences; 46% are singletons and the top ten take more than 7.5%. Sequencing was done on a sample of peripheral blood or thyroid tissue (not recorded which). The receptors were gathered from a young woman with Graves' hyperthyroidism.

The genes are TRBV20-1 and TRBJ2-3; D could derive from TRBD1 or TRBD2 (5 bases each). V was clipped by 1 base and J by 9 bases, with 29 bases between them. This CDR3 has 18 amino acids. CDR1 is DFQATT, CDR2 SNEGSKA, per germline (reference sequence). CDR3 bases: TGCAGTGCTAGAGCCCCCCTTGGGGTAGCGAGAGGGGAAGAAACGCAGTATTTT. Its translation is CSARAPLGVARGEETQYF.

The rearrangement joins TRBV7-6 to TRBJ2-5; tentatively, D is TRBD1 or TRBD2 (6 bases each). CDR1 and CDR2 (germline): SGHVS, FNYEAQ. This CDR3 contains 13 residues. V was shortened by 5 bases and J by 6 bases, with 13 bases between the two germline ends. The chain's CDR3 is CASSRGDEQTQYF. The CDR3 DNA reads TGTGCCAGCAGCAGGGGGGACGAGCAGACCCAGTACTTC.

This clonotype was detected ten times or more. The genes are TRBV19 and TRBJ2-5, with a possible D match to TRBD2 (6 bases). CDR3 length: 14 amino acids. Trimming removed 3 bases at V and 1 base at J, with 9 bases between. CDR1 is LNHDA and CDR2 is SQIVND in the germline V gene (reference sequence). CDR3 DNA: TGTGCCAGTAGTATCGCTAGCGTCCAAGAGACCCAGTACTTC. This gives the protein CASSIASVQETQYF. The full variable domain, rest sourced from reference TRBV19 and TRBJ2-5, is DGGITQSPKYLFRKEGQNVTLSCEQNLNHDAMYWYRQDPGQGLRLIYYSQIVNDFQKGDIAEGYSVSREKKESFPLTVTSAQKNPTAFYLCASSIASVQETQYFGPGTRLLVL.

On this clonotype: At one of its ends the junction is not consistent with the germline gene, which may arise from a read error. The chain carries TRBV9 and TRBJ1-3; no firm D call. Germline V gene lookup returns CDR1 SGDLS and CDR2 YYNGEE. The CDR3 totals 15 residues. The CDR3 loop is CASSVATRAGNTTYF. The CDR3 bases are TGTGCCAGCAGCGTAGCTACTCGCGCTGGAAACACCACATATTTT.

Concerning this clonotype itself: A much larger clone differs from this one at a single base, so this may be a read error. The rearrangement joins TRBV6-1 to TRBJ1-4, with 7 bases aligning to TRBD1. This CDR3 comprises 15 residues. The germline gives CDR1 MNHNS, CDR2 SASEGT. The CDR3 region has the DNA TGTGCCAGCAGTTTTACCGGGACAGATAATGAAAAACTGTGTTTT. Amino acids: CASSFTGTDNEKLCF.

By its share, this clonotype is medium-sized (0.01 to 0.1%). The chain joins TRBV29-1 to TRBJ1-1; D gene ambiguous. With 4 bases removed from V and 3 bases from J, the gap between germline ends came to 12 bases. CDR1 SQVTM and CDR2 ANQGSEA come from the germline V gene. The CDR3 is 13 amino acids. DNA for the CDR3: TGCAGCGTTGTTGCGGAATTGGACACTGAAGCTTTCTTT. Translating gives CSVVAELDTEAFF.

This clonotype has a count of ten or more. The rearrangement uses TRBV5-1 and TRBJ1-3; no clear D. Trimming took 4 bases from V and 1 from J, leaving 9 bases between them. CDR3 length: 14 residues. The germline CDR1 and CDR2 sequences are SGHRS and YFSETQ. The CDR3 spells CASSRTLSGNTIYF. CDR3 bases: TGCGCCAGCAGCCGGACGCTGTCTGGAAACACCATATATTTT. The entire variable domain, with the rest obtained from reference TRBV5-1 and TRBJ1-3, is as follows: KAGVTQTPRYLIKTRGQQVTLSCSPISGHRSVSWYQQTPGQGLQFLFEYFSETQRNKGNFPGRFSGRQFSNSRSEMNVSTLELGDSALYLCASSRTLSGNTIYFGEGSWLTVV.

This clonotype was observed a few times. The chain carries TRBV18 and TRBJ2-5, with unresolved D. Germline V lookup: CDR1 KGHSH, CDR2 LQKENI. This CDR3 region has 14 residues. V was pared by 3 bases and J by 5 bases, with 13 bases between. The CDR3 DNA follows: TGTGCCAGCTCACCTGTCCTGGAACAGGAGACCCAGTACTTC. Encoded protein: CASSPVLEQETQYF.

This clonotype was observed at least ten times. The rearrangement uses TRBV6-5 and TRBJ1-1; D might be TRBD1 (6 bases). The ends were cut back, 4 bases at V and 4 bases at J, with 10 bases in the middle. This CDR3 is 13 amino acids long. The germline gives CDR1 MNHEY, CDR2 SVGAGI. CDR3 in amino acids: CASSWTESTEAFF. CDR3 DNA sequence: TGTGCCAGCAGTTGGACAGAGTCCACTGAAGCTTTCTTT.

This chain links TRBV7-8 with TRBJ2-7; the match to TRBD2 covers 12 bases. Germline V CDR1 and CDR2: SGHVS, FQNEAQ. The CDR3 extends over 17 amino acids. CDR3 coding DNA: TGTGCTAGAGCCCTCCCGGGACTAGCGGGTGTCTTCGACGAGCAGTACTTC. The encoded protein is CARALPGLAGVFDEQYF.

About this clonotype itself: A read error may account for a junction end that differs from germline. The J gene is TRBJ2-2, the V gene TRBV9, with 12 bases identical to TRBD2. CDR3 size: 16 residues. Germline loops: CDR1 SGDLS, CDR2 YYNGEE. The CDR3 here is CANSVELAGGSGELFF. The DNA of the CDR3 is TGTGCCAACAGCGTAGAACTAGCGGGAGGTTCTGGGGAGCTGTTTTTT.

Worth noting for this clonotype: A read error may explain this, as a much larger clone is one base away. CDR3 sequence reads: CASSPVGGNTEASF. The CDR3 DNA sequence: TGTGCCAGCAGCCCCGTCGGAGGGAACACTGAAGCTTCCTTT. V and J are TRBV14 and TRBJ1-1; D ambiguous. Germline CDR1 and CDR2: SGHDN and FVKESK. This CDR3 spans 14 amino acids.

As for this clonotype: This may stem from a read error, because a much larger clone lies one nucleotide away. As DNA, the CDR3 is TGTGCCAACAGTTACTCGGTCAGGGCGGTGGACGAGCAGTACTTC. Its protein product is CANSYSVRAVDEQYF. The chain joins TRBV6-5 to TRBJ2-7, with a weak D call TRBD1 (5 bases). The CDR3 has 15 amino acids. CDR1 and CDR2 (germline): MNHEY, SVGAGI.

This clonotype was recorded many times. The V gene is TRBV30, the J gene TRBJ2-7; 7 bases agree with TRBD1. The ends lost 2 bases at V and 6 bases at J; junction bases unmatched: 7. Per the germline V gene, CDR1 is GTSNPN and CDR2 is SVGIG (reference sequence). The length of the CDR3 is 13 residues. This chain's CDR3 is CAWSQGTDREQYF. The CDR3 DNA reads TGTGCCTGGAGTCAGGGGACAGATCGCGAGCAGTACTTC.

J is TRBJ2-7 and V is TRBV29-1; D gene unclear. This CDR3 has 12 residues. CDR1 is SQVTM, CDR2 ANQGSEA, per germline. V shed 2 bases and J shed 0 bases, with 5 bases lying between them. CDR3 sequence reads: CSVEQASYEQYF. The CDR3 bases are TGCAGCGTTGAACAGGCCTCCTACGAGCAGTACTTC.

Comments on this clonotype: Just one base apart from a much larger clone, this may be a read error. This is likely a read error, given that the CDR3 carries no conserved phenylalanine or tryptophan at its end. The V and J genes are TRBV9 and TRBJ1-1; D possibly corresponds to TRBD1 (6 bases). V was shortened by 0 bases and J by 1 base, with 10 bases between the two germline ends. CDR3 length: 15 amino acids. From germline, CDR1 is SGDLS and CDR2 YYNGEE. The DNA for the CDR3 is TGTGCCAGCAGCGTAGGGGGGACACCGAACACTGAAGCTTTCTCT. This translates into CASSVGGTPNTEAFS.

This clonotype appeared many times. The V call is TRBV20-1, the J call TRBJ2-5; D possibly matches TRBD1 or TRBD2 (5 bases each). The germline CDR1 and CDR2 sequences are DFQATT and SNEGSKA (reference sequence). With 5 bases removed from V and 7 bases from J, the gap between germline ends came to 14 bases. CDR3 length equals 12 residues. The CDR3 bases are TGCAGTGCTCTAGACGGGACCAGGACCCAGTACTTC. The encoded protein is CSALDGTRTQYF.

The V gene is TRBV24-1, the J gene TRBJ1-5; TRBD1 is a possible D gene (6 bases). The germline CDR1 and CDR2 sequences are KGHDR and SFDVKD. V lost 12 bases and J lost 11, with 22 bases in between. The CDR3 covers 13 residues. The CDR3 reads CASERTGSETQHF. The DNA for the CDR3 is TGTGCCTCCGAGCGTACAGGGAGTGAGACCCAGCATTTT.

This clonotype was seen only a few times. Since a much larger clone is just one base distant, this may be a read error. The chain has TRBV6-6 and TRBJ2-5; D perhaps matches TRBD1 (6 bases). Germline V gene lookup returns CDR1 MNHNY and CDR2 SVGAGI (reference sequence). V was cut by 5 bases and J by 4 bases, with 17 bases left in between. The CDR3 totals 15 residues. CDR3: CASSLLQGFGETQYF. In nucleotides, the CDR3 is TGTGCCAGCAGTCTGCTTCAGGGGTTTGGAGAGACCCAGTACTTC.

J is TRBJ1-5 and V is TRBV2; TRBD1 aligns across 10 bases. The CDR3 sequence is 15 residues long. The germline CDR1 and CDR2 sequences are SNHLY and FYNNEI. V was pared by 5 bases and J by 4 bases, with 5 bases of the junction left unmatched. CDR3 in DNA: TGTGCCAGCAGTCCCGGGACAGGGGATAATCAGCCCCAGCATTTT. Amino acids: CASSPGTGDNQPQHF.

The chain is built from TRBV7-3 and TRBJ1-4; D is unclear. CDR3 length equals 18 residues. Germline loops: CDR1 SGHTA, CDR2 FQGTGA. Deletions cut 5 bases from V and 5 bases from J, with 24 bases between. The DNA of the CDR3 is TGTGCCAGCAGCCTAGAGACTAGCGGGAGGGCCGGGAATGAAAAACTGTTTTTT. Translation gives CASSLETSGRAGNEKLFF.

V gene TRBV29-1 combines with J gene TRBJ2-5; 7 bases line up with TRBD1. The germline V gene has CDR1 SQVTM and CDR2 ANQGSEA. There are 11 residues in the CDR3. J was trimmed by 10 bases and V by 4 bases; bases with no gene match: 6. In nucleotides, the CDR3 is TGCAGCGTTGCAGGCAGGGGGAGCCAGTACTTC. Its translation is CSVAGRGSQYF.

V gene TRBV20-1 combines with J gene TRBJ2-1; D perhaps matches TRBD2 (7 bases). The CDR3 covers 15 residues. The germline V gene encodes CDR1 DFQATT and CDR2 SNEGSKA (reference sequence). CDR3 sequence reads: CSAPGGGSSYNEQFF. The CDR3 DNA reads TGCAGCGCGCCGGGGGGCGGGAGCTCCTACAATGAGCAGTTCTTC.

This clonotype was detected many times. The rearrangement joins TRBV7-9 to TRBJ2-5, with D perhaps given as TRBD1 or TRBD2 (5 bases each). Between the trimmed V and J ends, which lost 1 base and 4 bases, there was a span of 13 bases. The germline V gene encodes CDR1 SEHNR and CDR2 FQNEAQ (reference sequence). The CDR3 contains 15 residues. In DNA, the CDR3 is TGTGCCAGCAGCTTAGTCGGAACAGGAGGAGAGACCCAGTACTTC. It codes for CASSLVGTGGETQYF.

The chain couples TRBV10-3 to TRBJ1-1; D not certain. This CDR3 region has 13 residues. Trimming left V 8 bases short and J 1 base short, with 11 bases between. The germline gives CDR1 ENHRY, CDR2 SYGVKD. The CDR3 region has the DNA TGTGCCATCGAGGACGGGAGGAACACTGAAGCTTTCTTT. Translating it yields CAIEDGRNTEAFF.